Sequencing of this TCR beta chain was carried out in a study of cytomegalovirus exposure and HLA in healthy donors listed by TCRdb under 2017. In the study overall: An earlier analysis of approximately 640 of the donors reported more than 250 Gb of sequence data and 100 million to 140 million unique TCR beta sequences from some 180 million T cells. An early release that covered some 630 HLA-typed donors contained around 300 gigabases of sequencing data and around 85 million unique TCR sequences. Of the roughly 400 genotyped donors, about 84% fell in the genetic ancestry cluster associated with self-reported Caucasian donors. The aim of the study was to test whether cataloging public T cell receptors could identify signatures of past pathogen exposure. Using immunosequencing, the study profiled T cell repertoires from some 670 subjects and related those repertoires to cytomegalovirus serostatus. Along with the roughly 700-subject first cohort, a separate validation cohort of over a hundred different subjects was used. To predict cytomegalovirus infection status, the study combined high-throughput TCR immunosequencing, statistical association of individual TCRs with disease status, and machine learning. In a later analysis, previously published TCR beta repertoires from about 670 donors were re-analyzed and high-resolution HLA genotyping was added so that TCR occurrence patterns could be studied. The later analysis used no new phenotypic data to find candidate immune exposures, relying instead on TCR beta sequences and their occurrence across donors. An earlier analysis of several hundred of the donors applied high-throughput TCR beta sequencing to assess whether each TCR beta V gene segment acted as functional or pseudogenic. Donor age, sex, ethnicity and CMV serostatus were compiled together with the repertoire data. In a later genetic analysis, genome-wide SNP genotypes for about three fifths of the roughly 670 donors were used, and that subset was treated as a discovery cohort. Every discovery cohort repertoire had been produced on one sequencing platform. Both class I and class II loci were covered by HLA typing, at four-digit resolution. The number of typed donors differed by locus: 629-630 for A, B, C, DRB1 and DQB1; some 540 for DQA1; about 600 for DPA1; and approximately 450 for DPB1. Four or five DR-DQ haplotypes were handled as single units for association and clustering because linkage in the cohort was strong. Across around 400 genotyped donors of the cohort, an average of roughly 200,000 unique TCR beta nucleotide sequences per donor were sequenced, and roughly a sixth of those sequences were non-productive.

Results and caveats for the whole study, not just this receptor: The study listed 164 TCR beta chains as associated with cytomegalovirus. A later analysis found that most CMV-associated TCR beta chains appeared HLA-restricted, with HLA associations seemingly driven largely by CMV exposure. Linkage disequilibrium might explain the correlated functional status among segregating V segments, but an unknown experimental factor could not be excluded. In a later analysis, HLA-associated TCR beta chains were found to be more clonally expanded and to have lower generation probabilities than equally common non-associated chains. Most TCR sequences were observed very rarely across donors, whereas some public TCRs were present in many individuals. Roughly uniform sequencing depth across donors was assumed in presence/absence analyses, although this assumption may not hold. In vitro tests confirmed that a few of the cytomegalovirus-associated TCR beta chains recognize cytomegalovirus antigens. This cohort had only TCR beta chains sequenced, and the lack of alpha or paired-chain data limited which features could be detected. HLA typing was unavailable for some donors at each locus, so association tests used only the typed subset. The sequencing pipeline was judged likely to have produced a cluster of highly shared sequence variants as a technical artifact. A further reported finding was that TCR beta sequences accurately predicted the HLA-A and HLA-B alleles for most subjects in the first cohort. The 87-base-pair reads could not distinguish some IMGT-functional V segments, including TRBV6-2 and TRBV6-3, so those segments were excluded. An association between a missense DCLRE1C variant and V-gene and J-gene trimming of TCR beta chains was found in a later genetic analysis and replicated in an independent cohort. In an earlier analysis of some 540 of the donors, most TCR beta V segments appeared in productive rearrangements about 87% or about 30% of the time, broadly matching IMGT annotations. In a later analysis, TCR association rates were found to vary across HLA loci, with the most associated TCRs seen for DRB1 alleles and the fewest for HLA-C alleles. Specific HLA alleles were associated with 16,951 TCR beta sequences at a false discovery rate of 0.05 in a later analysis. The authors suggested that the approach could potentially be extended to other disease states and immunological phenotypes. According to a later genetic analysis, donors in an Asian-associated ancestry cluster had fewer N-insertions in productive TCRs than the roughly 670-donor mean. Because counts were too low, roughly 18 rarely observed V segments, including chromosome 9 orphons, were left out of the earlier analysis of about 500 of the donors. The only immune exposure information available for the cohort was CMV serostatus. In a later analysis, several top co-occurrence clusters were reported to appear linked to parvovirus B19, influenza, CMV and Epstein-Barr virus. The classifier was reported to diagnose cytomegalovirus status with high specificity and sensitivity in both the original cohort and the validation cohort. Strong co-occurrence of HLA alleles, especially DR and DQ, made assigning TCR associations to individual alleles difficult.

Its CDR3 holds 14 amino acids, cysteine through phenylalanine. The retained sequence is limited to the CDR3, 42 bases, with the frame set at the first base. V is cut back by 4 bases and J by 1 base, with 2 bases in the junction unmatched. CDR1 is given as SGHRS and CDR2 as YFSETQ, both from the germline V gene. The library relied on the immunoSEQ multiplex PCR assay. The multiplex PCR relied on a mix of 60 forward primers for TCR Vbeta segments and 13 reverse primers for TCR Jbeta segments. A multiplex PCR assay on genomic DNA amplified the CDR3 region of rearranged TCR beta genes. On the Illumina HiSeq System, the amplified TCR beta libraries were sequenced as 87-base-pair reads. Under the source paper's analysis protocol: Across the 670 or so repertoires, a later analysis counted 80 million or so unique TCR beta chains, 9 million to 14 million of which were shared by at least two donors. To remove PCR and sequencing errors, raw reads were error-corrected and collapsed into unique sequences using a nearest-neighbor algorithm that merged closely related sequences. CDR3 sequences were aligned to IMGT reference sequences to assign V, D and J gene segments. For a sequence to be retained, a match of at least six nucleotides was required to both a V gene segment and a J gene segment. A rearrangement counted as productive if the CDR3 had no stop codons and remained in frame with V and J, and every other rearrangement counted as non-productive. CDR3 was defined according to IMGT convention as the region running from the second conserved V-encoded cysteine to the conserved J-encoded phenylalanine. Sequences without an unambiguous match to a single V gene segment were excluded from the earlier analysis of about 630 of the donors. An earlier analysis of several hundred of the donors classified V segments as functional when productive rearrangements were above 56.7% and as segregating when the standard deviation between donors was above 5%. To diagnose cytomegalovirus status from the catalog of TCR beta chain sequences, a statistical classification framework was built. In a later analysis, V and J genes were assigned by comparing TCR nucleotide sequences against IMGT/GENE-DB human TR gene sequences. A later analysis assigned CDR3 sequences and most-parsimonious VDJ recombination scenarios with the TCRdist pipeline. A later analysis defined each TCR beta chain by its CDR3 amino acid sequence plus V-gene family, and excluded reads lacking a unique V-gene family. To address suspected cross-contamination and a sequencing artifact, a later analysis removed a few hundred highly shared, low-generation-probability nucleotide sequences. In a later analysis, a clonal expansion index for each public chain was calculated from normalized within-repertoire ranks of inferred template counts. A later analysis computed generation probabilities with a VDJ recombination model fitted to out-of-frame rearrangements, and checked the results against IGoR. In a later analysis, TCR-TCR, TCR-HLA and TCR-CMV co-occurrence was scored with hypergeometric tests, and a repertoire-size bias correction was applied to TCR pairs. To estimate false discovery rates, a later analysis permuted the HLA or CMV assignments 20 times. A later analysis grouped co-occurring TCRs with DBSCAN, adding TCRdist sequence similarity when clustering within HLA-allele-positive subsets. Co-occurrence clustering excluded repertoires with fewer than 30,000 or more than 120,000 public chains, plus five with anomalous nucleotide sharing. Imported from immuneACCESS, the table was reduced by TCRdb to in-frame sequences with V and J called. These copies leave out some clones; in studies compared against another copy, an unresolved V gene accounts for under half, and the cause of the remainder is not known. The D gene and trimming were derived from the DNA, and the V and J assignments and clone size from that table. The sample table holds roughly 100,000 clones, of which 50% to 70% were seen once. The ten most abundant clones make up approximately 4.3% of the sample.

The cohort comprised several hundred healthy bone marrow donors. Cohort members were all nominally healthy when sampled, although unrecorded immune exposures were likely present. CMV serostatus was positive for roughly 290 and negative for about 55% of the 666 cohort members, and was not recorded for this donor. A peripheral blood sample was collected from each donor, and TCR beta sequencing was performed on peripheral blood mononuclear cells. Genomic DNA extraction from the blood cell samples was performed with the Qiagen DNeasy Blood Extraction Kit. A note on this clone: This receptor's antigen is unknown. Per-base qualities were not stored, and no clone one base away is much larger. The sample has other DNA sequences that encode this CDR3 too.

The sequenced sample consisted of PBMCs. The receptor's source is a human donor in good health. The V gene is TRBV5-1 and the J gene is TRBJ1-1, with 9 bases matching TRBD1. The CDR3 amino acid sequence is: CASSEGQGNTEAFF. Here is the DNA: TGCGCCAGCAGCGAGGGACAGGGGAACACTGAAGCTTTCTTT.